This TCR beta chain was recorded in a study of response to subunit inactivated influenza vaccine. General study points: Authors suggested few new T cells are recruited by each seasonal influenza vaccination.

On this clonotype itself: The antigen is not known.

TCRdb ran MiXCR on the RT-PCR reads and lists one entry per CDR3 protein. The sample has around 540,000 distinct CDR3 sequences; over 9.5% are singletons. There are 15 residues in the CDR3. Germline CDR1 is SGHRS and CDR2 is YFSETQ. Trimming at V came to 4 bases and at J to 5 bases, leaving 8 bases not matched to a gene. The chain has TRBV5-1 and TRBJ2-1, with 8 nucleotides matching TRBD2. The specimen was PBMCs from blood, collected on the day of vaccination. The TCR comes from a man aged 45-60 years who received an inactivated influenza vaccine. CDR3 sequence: CASSAGGTRDNEQFF. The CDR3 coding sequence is TGCGCCAGCAGCGCTGGAGGGACTAGGGACAATGAGCAGTTCTTC.